The 20 T cell receptor beta chains given below trace back to one sample, sequenced in a study of chemoradiotherapy in HPV16-positive cancers. Using immunoSEQ multiplex PCR, the repertoire was profiled, and TCRdb retains in-frame clones only, with some absent. The sample records almost 3,000 clones, around 87% being singletons. Sequencing was performed on tumor tissue, taken from a patient who underwent chemoradiotherapy. The receptors were sampled from a human donor with HPV-associated anogenital cancer.

The chain is built from TRBV10-3 and TRBJ1-1, with unresolved D. V dropped 4 bases and J dropped 6 bases, with 15 bases sitting between them. The CDR3 totals 14 residues. CDR1 and CDR2 from the germline V gene are ENHRY and SYGVKD. The CDR3 bases are TGTGCCATCAGTGCCAAGGGCGGTAACGCTGAAGCTTTCTTT. Amino acid sequence: CAISAKGGNAEAFF.

CDR3 sequence: CASSMQGLNSNQPQHF. Here the CDR3 DNA reads TGTGCCAGTAGTATGCAGGGCCTTAATAGCAATCAGCCCCAGCATTTT. V usage is TRBV19 and J usage is TRBJ1-5, with D possibly TRBD1 on 5 matching bases. The CDR3 is 16 residues long. Trimming removed 3 bases from V and 0 bases from J, with 12 bases in between. The germline gives CDR1 LNHDA, CDR2 SQIVND (reference sequence).

The V call is TRBV21-1, the J call TRBJ2-1. TRBV21-1 corresponds to a pseudogene. CDR3 length: 19 residues. The CDR3 DNA is TGTGCCAGCAGCAAAGAGGGGAGCTCTTTGACAAGCTCCTACAATGAGCAGTTCTTC. It yields the protein CASSKEGSSLTSSYNEQFF.

This chain connects TRBV4-3 to TRBJ1-5; D gene unclear. The CDR3 loop spans 15 amino acids. The V and J ends lost 0 bases and 5 bases respectively, with 11 bases between them. CDR1 is LGHNA and CDR2 is YSLEER in the germline V gene. CDR3: CASSQEWQQHQPQHF. In nucleotides, the CDR3 is TGCGCCAGCAGCCAAGAATGGCAACAGCATCAGCCCCAGCATTTT.

This clone was counted once. The rearrangement uses TRBV5-5 and TRBJ2-1, with D tentatively TRBD1 or TRBD2 (5 bases each). Germline V CDR1 and CDR2: SGHKS, YYEKEE (reference sequence). CDR3 length equals 15 residues. Trimming took off 6 bases at V and 7 bases at J, with 20 bases between the two ends. CDR3 in DNA: TGTGCCAGCACCATGGTACAGTGGGGGTTTAATGAGCAGTTCTTC. Amino acid sequence: CASTMVQWGFNEQFF.

CDR3 DNA sequence: TGTGCCATCAGTGTTGGGACGGACAGCTCCTACGAGCAGTACTTC. Protein product: CAISVGTDSSYEQYF. The chain carries TRBV10-3 and TRBJ2-7, with D tentatively TRBD1 (6 bases). The CDR3 runs 15 residues. V lost 4 bases, J lost 0 bases, and 13 bases lay in between. CDR1 is ENHRY, CDR2 SYGVKD, per germline.

The V call is TRBV23-1, the J call TRBJ2-1; TRBD2 aligns across 11 bases. TRBV23-1 carries the ORF label, with uncertain function. The V gene end was trimmed by 4 bases and the J gene end by 4 bases; junction bases not matched to a gene: 3. CDR3 size: 15 residues. CDR3 nucleotides: TGCGCCAGCAGTCCGAGACTAGCGGGATACAATGAGCAGTTCTTC. Amino acids: CASSPRLAGYNEQFF.

The rearrangement links TRBV5-1 to TRBJ2-3, with 9 positions matching TRBD1. CDR1 and CDR2 (germline): SGHRS, YFSETQ. The CDR3 covers 15 residues. V lost 1 base, J lost 4 bases, and 4 bases stayed unmatched. The CDR3 DNA reads as TGCGCCAGCAGCTTGAGGACAGGGGAGGCAGATACGCAGTATTTT. Translation: CASSLRTGEADTQYF.

This clone appeared a single time. This chain joins TRBV19 and TRBJ1-6, with TRBD1 as a possible D gene (6 bases). The germline CDR1 and CDR2 sequences are LNHDA and SQIVND (reference sequence). The V end was cut by 5 bases, the J end by 5 bases, with 10 bases between. The CDR3 consists of 14 residues. CDR3 sequence: CASSVQGDNSPLHF. The CDR3 bases are TGTGCCAGTAGTGTACAGGGTGATAATTCACCCCTCCACTTT.

This chain connects TRBV27 to TRBJ2-7; D is unclear. CDR3 length: 15 residues. The germline V gene encodes CDR1 MNHEY and CDR2 SMNVEV (reference sequence). V dropped 5 bases and J dropped 4 bases, with 18 bases sitting between them. CDR3 nucleotides: TGTGCCAGCAGTCGAAAGACCGGCGGAACGTACGAGCAGTACTTC. It yields the protein CASSRKTGGTYEQYF.

V usage is TRBV19 and J usage is TRBJ1-5, with D possibly being TRBD1 (6 bases). The CDR3 covers 15 residues. CDR1 is LNHDA, CDR2 SQIVND, per germline (reference sequence). V dropped 3 bases and J dropped 8 bases, with 17 bases sitting between them. The DNA for the CDR3 is TGTGCCAGTAGTATCCCACGGGACATCAGGGAGCCCCAGCATTTT. Its translation is CASSIPRDIREPQHF.

The chain carries TRBV11-2 and TRBJ2-2, with D perhaps assigned TRBD1 or TRBD2 (5 bases each). V was trimmed by 4 bases and J by 2 bases, leaving 20 bases between them. CDR3 length: 18 residues. The germline gives CDR1 SGHAT, CDR2 FQNNGV. CDR3 sequence: CASSSRFNLGTNTGELFF. The CDR3 region has the DNA TGTGCCAGCAGCTCCCGATTTAATCTAGGGACCAACACCGGGGAGCTGTTTTTT.

This clone was observed a single time. The V and J genes are TRBV9 and TRBJ1-1; a weak D match, TRBD1 (5 bases). Between the trimmed V and J ends, which lost 1 base and 5 bases, there was a span of 15 bases. The CDR3 spans 15 residues. Germline assignment: CDR1 SGDLS and CDR2 YYNGEE. CDR3 bases: TGTGCCAGCAGCGTATCCACAGGTCCTAGGACTGAAGCTTTCTTT. It codes for CASSVSTGPRTEAFF.

This clone was counted a single time. The chain employs TRBV18 and TRBJ2-7, with D hard to call. Between the trimmed V and J ends, which lost 0 bases and 3 bases, there was a span of 9 bases. Germline V lookup: CDR1 KGHSH, CDR2 LQKENI. The CDR3 is made up of 14 amino acids. Here the CDR3 reads CASSPPARDYEQYF. The CDR3 nucleotides read TGTGCCAGCTCACCACCGGCTAGAGACTACGAGCAGTACTTC.

V and J are TRBV7-2 and TRBJ1-1; 7 bases are a match to TRBD1. CDR3 length equals 17 residues. The V segment lost 4 bases and the J segment 0 bases; nucleotides outside the gene matches: 11. Per germline, CDR1 SGHTA and CDR2 FQGNSA. The CDR3 spells CASSSLQGRRVNTEAFF. Written as DNA, the CDR3 is TGTGCCAGCAGCTCACTACAGGGGAGGAGAGTGAACACTGAAGCTTTCTTT.

The chain joins TRBV28 to TRBJ1-2; 10 bases map to TRBD1. This CDR3 has 13 residues. The ends lost 6 bases at V and 6 bases at J; junction bases unmatched: 4. Germline V gives CDR1 MDHEN, CDR2 SYDVKM. Here the CDR3 reads CASRKTGGDGYTF. The CDR3 DNA is TGTGCCAGCAGGAAGACAGGGGGCGATGGCTACACCTTC.

CDR3 nucleotides: TGTGCCATCAGTGAGTCGACAGGGCTACAAGAGACCCAGTACTTC. Translated: CAISESTGLQETQYF. J is TRBJ2-5 and V is TRBV10-3, with 7 bases matching TRBD1. The germline V gene has CDR1 ENHRY and CDR2 SYGVKD. CDR3 size: 15 residues. The V gene end was trimmed by 0 bases and the J gene end by 2 bases; junction bases not matched to a gene: 3.

This clone appeared a few times. J is TRBJ2-7 and V is TRBV5-1; TRBD2 matches 8 bases. The CDR3 length is 18 residues. The germline V gene encodes CDR1 SGHRS and CDR2 YFSETQ. With 0 bases clipped from V and 6 bases from J, the junction kept 17 bases outside the gene matches. As DNA, the CDR3 is TGCGCCAGCAGCTTGGCCGACGGAATCTCGAGCGGGAGCAGCGAGCAGTACTTC. It encodes CASSLADGISSGSSEQYF.

CDR3 residues: CASSFSGRGQETQYF. The DNA of the CDR3 is TGTGCCAGCAGTTTTAGCGGGAGGGGGCAAGAGACCCAGTACTTC. This chain joins TRBV28 and TRBJ2-5; 11 positions agree with TRBD2. Losses at the gene ends were 3 bases for V and 2 bases for J; bases not matched to a gene: 2. This CDR3 is 15 amino acids long. Germline CDR1 is MDHEN and CDR2 is SYDVKM.

This chain uses TRBV6-6 with TRBJ2-7; 7 nucleotides agree with TRBD1. The CDR3 length is 15 residues. Germline V gene sequence: CDR1 MNHNY, CDR2 SVGAGI (reference sequence). The V gene end was trimmed by 6 bases and the J gene end by 2 bases; junction bases not matched to a gene: 10. Here the CDR3 reads CASRSMTGPAYEQYF. CDR3 DNA sequence: TGTGCCAGCAGGTCTATGACAGGGCCTGCCTACGAGCAGTACTTC.